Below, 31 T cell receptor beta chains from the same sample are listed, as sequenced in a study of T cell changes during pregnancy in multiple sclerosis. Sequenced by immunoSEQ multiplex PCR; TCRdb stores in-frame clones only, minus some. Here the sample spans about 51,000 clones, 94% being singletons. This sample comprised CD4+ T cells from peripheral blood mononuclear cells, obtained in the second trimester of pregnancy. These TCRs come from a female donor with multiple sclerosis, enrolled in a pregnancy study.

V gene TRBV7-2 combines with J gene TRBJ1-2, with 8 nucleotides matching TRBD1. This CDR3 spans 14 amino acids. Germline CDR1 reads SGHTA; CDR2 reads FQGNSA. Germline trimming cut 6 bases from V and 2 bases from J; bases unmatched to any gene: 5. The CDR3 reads CASSSTGGNYGYTF. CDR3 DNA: TGTGCCAGCAGTAGTACAGGGGGAAACTATGGCTACACCTTC.

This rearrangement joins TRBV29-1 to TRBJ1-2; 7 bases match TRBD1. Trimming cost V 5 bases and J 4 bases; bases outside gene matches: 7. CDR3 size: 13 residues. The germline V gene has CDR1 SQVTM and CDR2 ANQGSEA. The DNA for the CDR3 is TGCAGCGTTCAACCAGGGGGAAGCTATGGCTACACCTTC. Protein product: CSVQPGGSYGYTF.

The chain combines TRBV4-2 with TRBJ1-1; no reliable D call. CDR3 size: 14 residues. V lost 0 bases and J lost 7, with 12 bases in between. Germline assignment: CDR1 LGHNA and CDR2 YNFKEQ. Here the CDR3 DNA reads TGTGCCAGCAGCCAAGATGGTGTACTGAGTGAAGCTTTCTTT. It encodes CASSQDGVLSEAFF.

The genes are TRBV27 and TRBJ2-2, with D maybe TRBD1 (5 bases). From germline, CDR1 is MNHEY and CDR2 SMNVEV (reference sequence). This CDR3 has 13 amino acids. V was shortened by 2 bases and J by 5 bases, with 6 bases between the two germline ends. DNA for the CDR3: TGTGCCAGCAGTTTAGACAGAACCGGGGAGCTGTTTTTT. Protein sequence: CASSLDRTGELFF.

CDR3 sequence reads: CASSPLQGAHEAFF. DNA of the CDR3: TGTGCCAGCTCACCACTCCAGGGGGCACATGAAGCTTTCTTT. The rearrangement joins TRBV18 to TRBJ1-1; 8 bases fit TRBD1. Germline-derived CDR1 and CDR2 are KGHSH and LQKENI. Trimming removed 1 base from V and 7 bases from J; junction bases left unmatched: 5. The CDR3 runs 14 residues. The complete variable domain, with remaining parts taken from reference TRBV18 and TRBJ1-1, reads NAGVMQNPRHLVRRRGQEARLRCSPMKGHSHVYWYRQLPEEGLKFMVYLQKENIIDESGMPKERFSAEFPKEGPSILRIQQVVRGDSAAYFCASSPLQGAHEAFFGQGTRLTVV.

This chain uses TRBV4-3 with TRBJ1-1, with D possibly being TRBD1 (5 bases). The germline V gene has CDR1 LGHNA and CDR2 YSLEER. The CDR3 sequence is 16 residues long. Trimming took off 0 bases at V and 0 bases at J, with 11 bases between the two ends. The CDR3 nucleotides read TGCGCCAGCAGCCAAGATTATCGACAGCTGAACACTGAAGCTTTCTTT. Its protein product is CASSQDYRQLNTEAFF.

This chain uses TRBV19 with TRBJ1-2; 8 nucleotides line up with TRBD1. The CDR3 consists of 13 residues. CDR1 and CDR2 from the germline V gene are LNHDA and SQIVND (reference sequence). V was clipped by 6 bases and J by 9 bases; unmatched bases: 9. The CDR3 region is CASSVQGGVRYTF. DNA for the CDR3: TGTGCCAGTAGCGTACAGGGGGGCGTTCGCTACACCTTC. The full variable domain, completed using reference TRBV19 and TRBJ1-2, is DGGITQSPKYLFRKEGQNVTLSCEQNLNHDAMYWYRQDPGQGLRLIYYSQIVNDFQKGDIAEGYSVSREKKESFPLTVTSAQKNPTAFYLCASSVQGGVRYTFGSGTRLTVV.

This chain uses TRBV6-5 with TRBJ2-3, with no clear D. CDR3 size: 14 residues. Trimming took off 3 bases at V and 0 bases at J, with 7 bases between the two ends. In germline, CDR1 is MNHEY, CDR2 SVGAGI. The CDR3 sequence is CASSYTTSTDTQYF. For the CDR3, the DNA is TGTGCCAGCAGTTATACGACTAGCACAGATACGCAGTATTTT.

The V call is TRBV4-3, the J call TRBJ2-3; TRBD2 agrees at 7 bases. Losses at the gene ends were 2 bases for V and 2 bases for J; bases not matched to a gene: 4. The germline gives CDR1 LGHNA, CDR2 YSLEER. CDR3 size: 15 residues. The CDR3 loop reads CASSQTSGDTDTQYF. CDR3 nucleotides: TGCGCCAGCAGCCAAACCAGCGGGGACACAGATACGCAGTATTTT.

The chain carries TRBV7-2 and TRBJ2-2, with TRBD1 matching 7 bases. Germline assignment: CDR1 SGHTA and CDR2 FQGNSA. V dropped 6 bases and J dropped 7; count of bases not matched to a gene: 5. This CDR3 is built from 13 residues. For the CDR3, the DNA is TGTGCCAGCAGACAAGACAGGGTCGGGGAGCTGTTTTTT. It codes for CASRQDRVGELFF.

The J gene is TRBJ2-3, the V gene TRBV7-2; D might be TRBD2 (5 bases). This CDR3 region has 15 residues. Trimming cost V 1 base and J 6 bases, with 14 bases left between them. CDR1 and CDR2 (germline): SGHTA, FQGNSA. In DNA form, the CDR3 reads TGTGCCAGCAGCTTAGGACTAACCGTCCTGGATACGCAGTATTTT. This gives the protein CASSLGLTVLDTQYF. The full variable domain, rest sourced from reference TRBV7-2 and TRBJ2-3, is GAGVSQSPSNKVTEKGKDVELRCDPISGHTALYWYRQSLGQGLEFLIYFQGNSAPDKSGLPSDRFSAERTGGSVSTLTIQRTQQEDSAVYLCASSLGLTVLDTQYFGPGTRLTVL.

CDR3 in amino acids: CASSGGGWDVSQETQYF. The CDR3 bases are TGTGCCAGCAGCGGGGGGGGTTGGGACGTTAGTCAAGAGACCCAGTACTTC. The chain employs TRBV9 and TRBJ2-5, with 7 nucleotides matching TRBD2. J gave up 2 bases and V 3 bases, and 13 bases lay outside the gene matches. Germline lookup yields CDR1 SGDLS and CDR2 YYNGEE. This CDR3 contains 17 residues. The full variable domain, rest sourced from reference TRBV9 and TRBJ2-5, is DSGVTQTPKHLITATGQRVTLRCSPRSGDLSVYWYQQSLDQGLQFLIQYYNGEERAKGNILERFSAQQFPDLHSELNLSSLELGDSALYFCASSGGGWDVSQETQYFGPGTRLLVL.

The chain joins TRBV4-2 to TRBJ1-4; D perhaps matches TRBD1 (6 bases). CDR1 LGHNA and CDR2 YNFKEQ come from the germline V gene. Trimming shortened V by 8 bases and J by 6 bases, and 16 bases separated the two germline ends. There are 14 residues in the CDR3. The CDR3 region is CASRLQQGDEKLFF. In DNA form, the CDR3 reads TGTGCCAGCCGTCTCCAACAGGGAGATGAAAAACTGTTTTTT.

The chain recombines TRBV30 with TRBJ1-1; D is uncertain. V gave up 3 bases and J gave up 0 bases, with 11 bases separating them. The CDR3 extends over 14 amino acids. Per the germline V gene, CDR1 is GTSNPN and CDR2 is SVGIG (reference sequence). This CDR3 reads CAWRTSSMNTEAFF. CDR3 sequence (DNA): TGTGCCTGGAGGACTTCGTCTATGAACACTGAAGCTTTCTTT.

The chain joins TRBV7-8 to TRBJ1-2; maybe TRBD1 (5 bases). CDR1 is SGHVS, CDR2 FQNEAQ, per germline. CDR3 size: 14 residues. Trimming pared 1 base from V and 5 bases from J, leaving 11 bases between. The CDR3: CASSLVQKGYGYTF. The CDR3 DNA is TGTGCCAGCAGCTTAGTTCAGAAGGGGTATGGCTACACCTTC.

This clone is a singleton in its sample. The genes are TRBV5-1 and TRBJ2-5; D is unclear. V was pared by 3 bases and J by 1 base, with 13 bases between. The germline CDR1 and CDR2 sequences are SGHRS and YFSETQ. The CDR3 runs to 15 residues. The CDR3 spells CASSSSMIGQETQYF. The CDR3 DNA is TGCGCCAGCAGCTCGAGCATGATCGGCCAAGAGACCCAGTACTTC.

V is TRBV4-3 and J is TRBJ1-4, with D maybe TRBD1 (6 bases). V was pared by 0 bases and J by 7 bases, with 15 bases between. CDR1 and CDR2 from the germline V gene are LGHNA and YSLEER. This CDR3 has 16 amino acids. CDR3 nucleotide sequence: TGCGCCAGCAGCCAAGACAGGGGAACTAAGGCTGAAAAACTGTTTTTT. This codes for CASSQDRGTKAEKLFF.

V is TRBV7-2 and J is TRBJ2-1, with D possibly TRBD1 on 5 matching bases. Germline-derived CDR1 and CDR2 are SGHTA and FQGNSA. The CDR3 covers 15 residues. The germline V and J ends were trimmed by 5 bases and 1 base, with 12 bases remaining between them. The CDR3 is CASSLDRSSYNEQFF. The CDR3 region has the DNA TGTGCCAGCAGCCTCGACAGATCTTCCTACAATGAGCAGTTCTTC.

Here the CDR3 reads CASSVGAEPYEQYF. CDR3 nucleotides: TGTGCCAGCAGCGTAGGGGCAGAGCCCTACGAGCAGTACTTC. The V and J genes are TRBV9 and TRBJ2-5; D remains ambiguous. The J call may be wrong; the DNA end is better matched by TRBJ2-7. The CDR3 has 14 amino acids. The germline V gene has CDR1 SGDLS and CDR2 YYNGEE.

The DNA for the CDR3 is TGTGCCAGCAACGGAGGGAGTAATGGCTACACCTTC. Its protein is CASNGGSNGYTF. The chain joins TRBV25-1 to TRBJ1-2; no clear D gene. The CDR3 is 12 amino acids. CDR1 is MGHDK, CDR2 SYGVNS, per germline. Trimming left V 7 bases short and J 6 bases short, with 12 bases between.

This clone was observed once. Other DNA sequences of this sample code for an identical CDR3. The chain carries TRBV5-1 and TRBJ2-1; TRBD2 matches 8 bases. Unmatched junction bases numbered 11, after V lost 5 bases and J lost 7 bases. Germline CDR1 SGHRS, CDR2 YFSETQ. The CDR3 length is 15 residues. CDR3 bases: TGCGCCAGCAGATCCGGGACTAGTGGGGGTAATGAGCAGTTCTTC. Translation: CASRSGTSGGNEQFF.

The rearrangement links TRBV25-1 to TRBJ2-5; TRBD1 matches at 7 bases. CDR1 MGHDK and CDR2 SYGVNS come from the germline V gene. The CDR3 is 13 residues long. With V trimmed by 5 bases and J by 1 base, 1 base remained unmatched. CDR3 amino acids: CASSWTGQETQYF. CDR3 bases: TGTGCCAGCAGTTGGACAGGCCAAGAGACCCAGTACTTC.

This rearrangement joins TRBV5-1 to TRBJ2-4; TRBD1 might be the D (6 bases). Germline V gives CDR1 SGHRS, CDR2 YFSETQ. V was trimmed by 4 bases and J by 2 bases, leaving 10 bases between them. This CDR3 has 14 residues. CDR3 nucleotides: TGCGCCAGCAGCCCACAGGGTTCCAAAAACATTCAGTACTTC. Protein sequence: CASSPQGSKNIQYF.

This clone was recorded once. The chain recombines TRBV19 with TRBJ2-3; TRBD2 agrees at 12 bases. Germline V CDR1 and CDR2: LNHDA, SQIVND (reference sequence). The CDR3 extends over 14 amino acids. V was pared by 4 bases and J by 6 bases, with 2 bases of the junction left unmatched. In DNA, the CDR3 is TGTGCCAGTAGTAAAGGGACTAGCGGGGATACGCAGTATTTT. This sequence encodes CASSKGTSGDTQYF.

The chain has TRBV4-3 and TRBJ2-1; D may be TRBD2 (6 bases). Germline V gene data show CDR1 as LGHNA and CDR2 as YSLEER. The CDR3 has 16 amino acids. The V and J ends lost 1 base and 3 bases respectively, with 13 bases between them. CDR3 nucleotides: TGCGCCAGCAGCCAAGGACCGGGACTTTACTACAATGAGCAGTTCTTC. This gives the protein CASSQGPGLYYNEQFF.

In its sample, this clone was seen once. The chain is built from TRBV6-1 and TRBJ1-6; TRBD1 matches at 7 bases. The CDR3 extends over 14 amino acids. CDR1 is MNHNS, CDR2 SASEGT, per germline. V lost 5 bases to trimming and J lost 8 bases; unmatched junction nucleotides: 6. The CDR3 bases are TGTGCCAGCAGTCCGACAGGGATCGATTCACCCCTCCACTTT. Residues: CASSPTGIDSPLHF.

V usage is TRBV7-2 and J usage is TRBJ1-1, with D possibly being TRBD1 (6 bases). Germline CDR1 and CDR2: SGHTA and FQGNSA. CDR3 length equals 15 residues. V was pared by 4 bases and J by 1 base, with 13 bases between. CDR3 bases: TGTGCCAGCAGCTCGCACAGGGCGGGGAACACTGAAGCTTTCTTT. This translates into CASSSHRAGNTEAFF.

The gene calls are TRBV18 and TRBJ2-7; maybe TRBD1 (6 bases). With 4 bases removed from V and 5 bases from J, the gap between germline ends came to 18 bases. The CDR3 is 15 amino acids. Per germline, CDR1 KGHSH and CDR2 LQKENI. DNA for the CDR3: TGTGCCAGCTCACGTTCGGACAGCGGATCCCACGAGCAGTACTTC. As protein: CASSRSDSGSHEQYF.

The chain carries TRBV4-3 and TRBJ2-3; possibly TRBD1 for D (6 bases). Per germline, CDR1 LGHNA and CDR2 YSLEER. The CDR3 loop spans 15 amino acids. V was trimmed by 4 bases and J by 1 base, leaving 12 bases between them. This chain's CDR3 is CASSLQGRGTDTQYF. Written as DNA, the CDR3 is TGCGCCAGCAGCCTACAGGGTCGGGGCACAGATACGCAGTATTTT.

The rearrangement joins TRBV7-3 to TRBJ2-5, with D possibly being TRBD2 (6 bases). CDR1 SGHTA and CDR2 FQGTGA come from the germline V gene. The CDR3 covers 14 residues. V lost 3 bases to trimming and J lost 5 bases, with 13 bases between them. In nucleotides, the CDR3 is TGTGCCAGCAGCTTGATAGGGCGGGACGAGACCCAGTACTTC. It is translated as CASSLIGRDETQYF.

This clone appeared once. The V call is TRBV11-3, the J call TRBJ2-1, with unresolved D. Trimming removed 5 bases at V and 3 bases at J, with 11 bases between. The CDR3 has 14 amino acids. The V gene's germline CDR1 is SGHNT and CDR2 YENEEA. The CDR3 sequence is CASSRSESYNEQFF. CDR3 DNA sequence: TGTGCCAGCAGCCGCTCGGAGAGCTACAATGAGCAGTTCTTC.